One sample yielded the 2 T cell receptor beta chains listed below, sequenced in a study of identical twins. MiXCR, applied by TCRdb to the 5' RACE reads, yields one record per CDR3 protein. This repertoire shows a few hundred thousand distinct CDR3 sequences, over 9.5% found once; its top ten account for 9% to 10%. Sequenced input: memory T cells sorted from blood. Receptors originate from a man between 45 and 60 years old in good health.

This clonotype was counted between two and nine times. CDR3 residues: CSAVGRIRSHEQFF. Here the CDR3 DNA reads TGCAGTGCAGTGGGACGGATCAGGAGTCATGAGCAGTTCTTC. The V and J genes are TRBV20-1 and TRBJ2-1; perhaps D is TRBD1 or TRBD2 (5 bases each). Between the trimmed V and J ends, which lost 6 bases and 8 bases, there was a span of 20 bases. Germline assignment: CDR1 DFQATT and CDR2 SNEGSKA (reference sequence). This CDR3 contains 14 residues.

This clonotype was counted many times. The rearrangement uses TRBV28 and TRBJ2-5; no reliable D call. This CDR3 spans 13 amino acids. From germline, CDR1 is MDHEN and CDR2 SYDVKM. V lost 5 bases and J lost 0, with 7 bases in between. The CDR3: CASSRNYQETQYF. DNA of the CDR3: TGTGCCAGCAGTCGCAATTACCAAGAGACCCAGTACTTC.